This passage covers 20 T cell receptor beta chains from one sample sequenced in a study of brain T cells in children with intractable seizures. Libraries were prepared by immunoSEQ multiplex PCR; TCRdb keeps only in-frame clonotypes and omits some of them. The sample shows around 38,000 clones, around nine tenths of them seen only once. Here the sequenced sample was peripheral blood, taken at surgery. The receptors originated from a girl aged 2-10 years with tuberous sclerosis and intractable seizures.

This chain connects TRBV5-1 to TRBJ2-6; TRBD1 agrees at 8 bases. Germline loops: CDR1 SGHRS, CDR2 YFSETQ. J gave up 1 base and V 0 bases, and 6 bases lay outside the gene matches. This CDR3 spans 18 amino acids. The CDR3 reads CASSLVVGTGSGANVLTF. CDR3 coding DNA: TGCGCCAGCAGCTTGGTGGTAGGGACAGGATCTGGGGCCAACGTCCTGACTTTC. The full variable domain, rest sourced from reference TRBV5-1 and TRBJ2-6, is KAGVTQTPRYLIKTRGQQVTLSCSPISGHRSVSWYQQTPGQGLQFLFEYFSETQRNKGNFPGRFSGRQFSNSRSEMNVSTLELGDSALYLCASSLVVGTGSGANVLTFGAGSRLTVL.

V usage is TRBV11-2 and J usage is TRBJ2-1; no definite D call. Germline lookup yields CDR1 SGHAT and CDR2 FQNNGV. Trimming took off 3 bases at V and 5 bases at J, with 5 bases between the two ends. The CDR3 length is 12 residues. CDR3 nucleotide sequence: TGTGCCAGCAGCTTCCTCAACAATGAGCAGTTCTTC. This encodes CASSFLNNEQFF. Looking up the rest from reference TRBV11-2 and TRBJ2-1 gives the full variable domain: EAGVAQSPRYKIIEKRQSVAFWCNPISGHATLYWYQQILGQGPKLLIQFQNNGVVDDSQLPKDRFSAERLKGVDSTLKIQPAKLEDSAVYLCASSFLNNEQFFGPGTRLTVL.

The chain combines TRBV29-1 with TRBJ1-2; D gene ambiguous. Trimming took 5 bases from V and 8 from J, leaving 6 bases between them. The CDR3 covers 9 residues. Germline V gene sequence: CDR1 SQVTM, CDR2 ANQGSEA. CDR3 bases: TGCAGCGTTTCGTCGGGCTACACCTTC. Amino acids: CSVSSGYTF.

The chain has TRBV6-5 and TRBJ2-3; no reliable D call. The CDR3 length is 15 residues. Germline CDR1 reads MNHEY; CDR2 reads SVGAGI. V lost 8 bases and J lost 4, with 19 bases in between. The CDR3 sequence is CASQKQSSGADTQYF. The CDR3 DNA sequence: TGTGCCAGCCAAAAACAGAGTAGTGGAGCAGATACGCAGTATTTT.

This clone was seen only a few times. This chain joins TRBV6-5 and TRBJ2-3, with 13 bases lining up with TRBD2. V was pared by 8 bases and J by 1 base, with 0 bases of the junction left unmatched. The CDR3 consists of 14 residues. Germline-derived CDR1 and CDR2 are MNHEY and SVGAGI. CDR3 nucleotides: TGTGCCAGCGGGACTAGCGGGGGCACAGATACGCAGTATTTT. Protein: CASGTSGGTDTQYF.

The chain combines TRBV12-3 or TRBV12-4 with TRBJ1-3, with TRBD1 matching over 7 bases. With V trimmed by 6 bases and J by 4 bases, 0 bases remained unmatched. This CDR3 is built from 12 residues. DNA of the CDR3: TGTGCCAGCAGGGACAGGGGAAACACCATATATTTT. Translated: CASRDRGNTIYF.

The rearrangement uses TRBV3-1 (or the pseudogene TRBV3-2) and TRBJ2-5; tentatively, D is TRBD2 (5 bases). With 4 bases removed from V and 7 bases from J, the gap between germline ends came to 13 bases. The CDR3 length is 13 residues. The germline CDR1 and CDR2 sequences are LGHDT and YNNKEL (reference sequence). CDR3 nucleotide sequence: TGTGCCAGCAGCCCTGATATACGGGGGACCCAGTACTTC. This gives the protein CASSPDIRGTQYF.

The rearrangement joins TRBV20-1 to TRBJ1-5; D call uncertain. The CDR3 sequence is 13 residues long. CDR1 and CDR2 (germline): DFQATT, SNEGSKA (reference sequence). The germline V and J ends were trimmed by 3 bases and 3 bases, with 9 bases remaining between them. The CDR3 DNA follows: TGCAGTGCTAGTCCGGGCCACAATCAGCCCCAGCATTTT. Translating it yields CSASPGHNQPQHF.

The genes are TRBV7-3 and TRBJ2-7, with 11 bases aligning to TRBD2. Germline CDR1 SGHTA, CDR2 FQGTGA. The CDR3 contains 14 residues. V gave up 5 bases and J gave up 2 bases; unmatched junction bases: 2. CDR3 in DNA: TGTGCCAGCAGCGTTAGCGGGGGGGCCTACGAGCAGTACTTC. It encodes CASSVSGGAYEQYF.

The CDR3 region has the DNA TGTGCCAGCCGTGACAGAAACTATGGCTACACCTTC. Translating it yields CASRDRNYGYTF. This chain links TRBV12-3 or TRBV12-4 with TRBJ1-2; tentative D call: TRBD1 (5 bases). This CDR3 has 12 amino acids. The germline V and J ends were trimmed by 8 bases and 2 bases, with 9 bases remaining between them.

The CDR3 loop is CASSQVGTKGETQYF. For the CDR3, the DNA is TGCGCCAGCAGCCAAGTTGGGACTAAGGGTGAGACCCAGTACTTC. The chain combines TRBV4-1 with TRBJ2-5, with 7 nucleotides matching TRBD2. Trimming cost V 1 base and J 5 bases; bases outside gene matches: 7. Germline CDR1 MGHRA, CDR2 YSYEKL. The CDR3 runs to 15 residues.

This clone was detected only once. The chain is built from TRBV2 and TRBJ1-2, with D perhaps matching TRBD1 (5 bases). Trimming left V 5 bases short and J 8 bases short, with 18 bases between. The CDR3 spans 14 residues. The V gene's germline CDR1 is SNHLY and CDR2 FYNNEI. The CDR3 DNA is TGTGCCAGCAGTAAAACCGGGGAGGCAGGGGGCTACACCTTC. It codes for CASSKTGEAGGYTF.

The rearrangement links TRBV5-6 to TRBJ1-6; no reliable D call. V was clipped by 1 base and J by 7 bases, with 6 bases between them. The CDR3 runs to 13 residues. The germline CDR1 and CDR2 sequences are SGHDT and YYEEEE. The DNA for the CDR3 is TGTGCCAGCAGCTTGAACAGAAATTCACCCCTCCACTTT. Protein sequence: CASSLNRNSPLHF.

The rearrangement joins TRBV9 to TRBJ1-2; D gene unclear. CDR1 and CDR2 (germline): SGDLS, YYNGEE. This CDR3 is 11 amino acids long. V lost 5 bases and J 5 bases, leaving 7 bases between the germline ends. CDR3 sequence: CASRTLYGYTF. The CDR3 coding sequence is TGTGCCAGCAGGACATTATATGGCTACACCTTC.

The chain couples TRBV5-1 to TRBJ1-1; D is unclear. The CDR3 has 15 residues. Germline V gene lookup returns CDR1 SGHRS and CDR2 YFSETQ. V lost 4 bases and J lost 5, with 18 bases in between. In DNA form, the CDR3 reads TGCGCCAGCAGCCCCCCCTCCGGTTCGGGGACTGAAGCTTTCTTT. Its protein product is CASSPPSGSGTEAFF.

This sequence joins TRBV24-1 and TRBJ2-3; D gene ambiguous. The CDR3 extends over 14 amino acids. Trimming shortened V by 5 bases and J by 0 bases, and 8 bases separated the two germline ends. Germline V gene data show CDR1 as KGHDR and CDR2 as SFDVKD. CDR3 loop: CATSGRYSTDTQYF. In nucleotides, the CDR3 is TGTGCCACCAGTGGCAGGTATAGCACAGATACGCAGTATTTT.

Comments on this clone: At one end, the junction sequence differs from germline, possibly due to a read error. This chain links TRBV5-8 with TRBJ2-7, with D possibly matching TRBD1 (6 bases). Per the germline V gene, CDR1 is SGHTS and CDR2 is YDEGEE. There are 11 residues in the CDR3. DNA for the CDR3: TGTGCCAGCAGCTTCGGAGACAGGCCGACCTTC. Translating it yields CASSFGDRPTF.

This chain connects TRBV4-1 to TRBJ1-4; 7 bases line up with TRBD1. The CDR3 totals 19 residues. The junction had 13 bases not matched to a gene; V was cut back by 0 bases and J by 3 bases. The germline CDR1 and CDR2 sequences are MGHRA and YSYEKL. CDR3 bases: TGCGCCAGCAGCCAAGAGATGAGAGGGGGCGCGTACGCTAATGAAAAACTGTTTTTT. This sequence encodes CASSQEMRGGAYANEKLFF.

The sample holds one count of this clone. The rearrangement joins TRBV27 to TRBJ2-7; 7 bases align to TRBD1. Looked up from germline, CDR1 is MNHEY and CDR2 is SMNVEV (reference sequence). J lost 3 bases, V lost 5 bases, and 4 bases had no gene match. The CDR3 consists of 13 residues. The CDR3, as DNA: TGTGCCAGCAGTCCGACAGGGCGCTACGAGCAGTACTTC. This codes for CASSPTGRYEQYF.

The chain carries TRBV21-1 and TRBJ1-2. TRBV21-1 is a pseudogene segment. The CDR3 is made up of 14 amino acids. The CDR3 DNA sequence: TGTGCCAGCAGCTCCCCCGGCAGGAGCTATGGCTACACCTTC. Protein sequence: CASSSPGRSYGYTF.